This T cell receptor (beta chain) was sequenced in a study of T cell responses to AZD1222 COVID-19 vaccine. This clone has only a few counts. Other DNA variants within this sample encode the same CDR3. CDR3 size: 14 residues. The ends were cut back, 2 bases at V and 5 bases at J, with 10 bases in the middle. Germline CDR1 and CDR2: SGHTA and FQGNSA. Data came from immunoSEQ multiplex PCR; TCRdb stores just in-frame clones and leaves some out. The sample carries over 85,000 clones, 81% recorded once. Sample: peripheral blood, taken on day 0 of AZD1222 vaccination. V and J are TRBV7-2 and TRBJ2-1; tentatively, D is TRBD2 (5 bases). The sequence was collected from an adult in good health. The CDR3 DNA reads TGTGCCAGCAGCTTAATCGGGGTTAACAATGAGCAGTTCTTC. Its protein product is CASSLIGVNNEQFF.